This TCR beta chain stems from a study of cytomegalovirus exposure and HLA in healthy donors. The study ran its PCR with 60 Vbeta and 13 Jbeta primers. Clones were read by immunoSEQ multiplex PCR, and TCRdb kept only the in-frame ones, dropping some. The table records 110,000 to 150,000 clones, 75% to 85% of them present only once. The V end was cut by 0 bases, the J end by 1 base, with 17 bases between. The CDR3 has 17 residues. Germline V CDR1 and CDR2: SGDLS, YYNGEE. The origin of this receptor is a woman under 30 in good health and CMV-seropositive. The chain uses TRBV9 and TRBJ2-7; the D is unclear. The material sequenced was PBMCs. The CDR3 DNA sequence: TGTGCCAGCAGCGTAGGATCCAACAGCTACTCTTCCTACGAGCAGTACTTC. This encodes CASSVGSNSYSSYEQYF.